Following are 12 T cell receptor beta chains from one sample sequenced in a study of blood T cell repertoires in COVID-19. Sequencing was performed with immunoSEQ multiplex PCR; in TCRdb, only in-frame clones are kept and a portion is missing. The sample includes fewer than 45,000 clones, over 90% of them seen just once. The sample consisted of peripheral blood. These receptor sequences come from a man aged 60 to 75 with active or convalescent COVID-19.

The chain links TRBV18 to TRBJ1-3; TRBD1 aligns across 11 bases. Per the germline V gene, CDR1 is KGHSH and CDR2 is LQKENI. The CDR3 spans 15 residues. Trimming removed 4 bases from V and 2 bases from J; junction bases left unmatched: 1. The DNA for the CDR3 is TGTGCCAGCTCACGGACAGGGGGCACTGGAAACACCATATATTTT. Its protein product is CASSRTGGTGNTIYF.

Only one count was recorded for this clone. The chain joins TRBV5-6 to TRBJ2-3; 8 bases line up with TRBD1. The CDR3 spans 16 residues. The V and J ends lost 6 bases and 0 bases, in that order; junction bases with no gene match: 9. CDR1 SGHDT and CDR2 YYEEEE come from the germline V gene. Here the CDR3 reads CASTADRGTSTDTQYF. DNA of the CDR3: TGTGCCAGCACCGCAGACAGGGGAACTAGCACAGATACGCAGTATTTT.

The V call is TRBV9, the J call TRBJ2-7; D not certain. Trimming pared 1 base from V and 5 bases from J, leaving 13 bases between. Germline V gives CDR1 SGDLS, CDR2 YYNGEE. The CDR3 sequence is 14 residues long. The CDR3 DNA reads TGTGCCAGCAGCGTAACGTCCTATCAACACGAGCAGTACTTC. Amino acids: CASSVTSYQHEQYF.

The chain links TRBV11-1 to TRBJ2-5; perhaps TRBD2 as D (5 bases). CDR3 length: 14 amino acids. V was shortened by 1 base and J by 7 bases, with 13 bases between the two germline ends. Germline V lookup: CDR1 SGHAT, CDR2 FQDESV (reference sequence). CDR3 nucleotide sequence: TGTGCCAGCAGCTTAGGACGACTAAGCGGGACCCAGTACTTC. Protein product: CASSLGRLSGTQYF.

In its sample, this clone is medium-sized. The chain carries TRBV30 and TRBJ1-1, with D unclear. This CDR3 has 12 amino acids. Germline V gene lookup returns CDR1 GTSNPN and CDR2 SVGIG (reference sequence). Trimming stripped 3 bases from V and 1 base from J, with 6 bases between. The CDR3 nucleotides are TGTGCCTGGAGCGAGGAGAACACTGAAGCTTTCTTT. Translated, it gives CAWSEENTEAFF.

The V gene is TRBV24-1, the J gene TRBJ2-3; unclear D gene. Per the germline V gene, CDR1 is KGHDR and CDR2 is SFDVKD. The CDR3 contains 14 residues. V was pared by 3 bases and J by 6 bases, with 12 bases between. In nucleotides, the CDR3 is TGTGCCACCAGTGATCTCCGGATGAGGGATACGCAGTATTTT. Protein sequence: CATSDLRMRDTQYF.

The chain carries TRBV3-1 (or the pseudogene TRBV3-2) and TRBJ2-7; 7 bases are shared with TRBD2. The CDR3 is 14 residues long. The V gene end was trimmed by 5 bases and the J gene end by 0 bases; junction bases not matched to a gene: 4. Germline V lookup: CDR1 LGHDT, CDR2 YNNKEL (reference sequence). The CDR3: CASSVGGSSYEQYF. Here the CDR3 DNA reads TGTGCCAGCAGCGTGGGCGGGAGCTCCTACGAGCAGTACTTC.

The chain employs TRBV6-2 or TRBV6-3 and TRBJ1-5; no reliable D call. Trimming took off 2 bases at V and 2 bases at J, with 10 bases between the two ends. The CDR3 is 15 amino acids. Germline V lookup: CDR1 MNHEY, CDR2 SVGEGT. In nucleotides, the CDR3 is TGTGCCAGCAGTTACGGGCTTTACGGCAATCAGCCCCAGCATTTT. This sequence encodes CASSYGLYGNQPQHF.

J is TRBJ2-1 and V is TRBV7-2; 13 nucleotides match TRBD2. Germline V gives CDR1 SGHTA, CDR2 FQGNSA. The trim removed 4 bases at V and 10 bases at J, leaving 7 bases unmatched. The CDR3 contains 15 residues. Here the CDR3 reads CASSSPGLAGQEQFF. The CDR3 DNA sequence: TGTGCCAGCAGCTCACCGGGACTAGCGGGACAAGAGCAGTTCTTC.

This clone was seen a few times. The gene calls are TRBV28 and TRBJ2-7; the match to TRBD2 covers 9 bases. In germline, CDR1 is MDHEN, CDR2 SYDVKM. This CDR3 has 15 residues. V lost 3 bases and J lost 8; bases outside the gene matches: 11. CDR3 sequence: CASSFSGSGRGKQYF. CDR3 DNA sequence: TGTGCCAGCAGTTTCTCGGGTAGCGGGAGAGGGAAGCAGTACTTC.

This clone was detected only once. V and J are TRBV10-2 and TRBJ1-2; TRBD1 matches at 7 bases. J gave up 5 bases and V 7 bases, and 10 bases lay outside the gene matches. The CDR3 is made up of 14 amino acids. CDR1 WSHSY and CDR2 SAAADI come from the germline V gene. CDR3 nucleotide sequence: TGCGCCAGCACGCTCTCTGGCAGGGGGTATGGCTACACCTTC. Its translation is CASTLSGRGYGYTF.

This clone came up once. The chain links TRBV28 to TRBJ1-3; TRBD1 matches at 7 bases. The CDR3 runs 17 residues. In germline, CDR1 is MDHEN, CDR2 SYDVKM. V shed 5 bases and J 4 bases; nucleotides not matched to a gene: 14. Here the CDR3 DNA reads TGTGCCAGCAGTCCCCCTCGACAGGGTGTAGGAGGAAACACCATATATTTT. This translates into CASSPPRQGVGGNTIYF. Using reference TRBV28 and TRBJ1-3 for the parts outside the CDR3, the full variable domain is DVKVTQSSRYLVKRTGEKVFLECVQDMDHENMFWYRQDPGLGLRLIYFSYDVKMKEKGDIPEGYSVSREKKERFSLILESASTNQTSMYLCASSPPRQGVGGNTIYFGEGSWLTVV.